This T cell receptor beta chain was sequenced during a study of cytomegalovirus exposure and HLA in healthy donors (dated by TCRdb to the late 2010s). Context from the whole study: In an earlier analysis of some 610 of the donors, under 300 Gb of sequence data and about 110 million unique TCR beta sequences from some 170 million T cells were reported. Roughly 300 gigabases of sequencing data and approximately 85 million unique TCR sequences were included in an early release covering about 700 HLA-typed donors. The genetic ancestry cluster associated with self-reported Caucasian donors included around 76% of the 398 genotyped donors. The study aimed to test whether cataloging public T cell receptors could reveal signatures of past pathogen exposure. The study profiled the T cell repertoires of 500 to 800 subjects by immunosequencing and related them to cytomegalovirus serostatus. A separate validation cohort of over 95 different subjects was used in addition to the roughly 670-subject first cohort. To predict cytomegalovirus infection status, the study combined high-throughput TCR immunosequencing, statistical association of individual TCRs with disease status, and machine learning. A later analysis re-examined previously published TCR beta repertoires from several hundred donors and added high-resolution HLA genotyping to investigate patterns of TCR occurrence. The later analysis used no new phenotypic data to find candidate immune exposures, relying instead on TCR beta sequences and their occurrence across donors. In an earlier analysis of around 540 of the donors, high-throughput TCR beta sequencing was used to judge whether each TCR beta V gene segment behaved as functional or pseudogenic. Donor age, sex, ethnicity and CMV serostatus were collected together with the repertoire data. Genome-wide SNP genotypes for about 55% of the roughly 670 donors were used in a later genetic analysis, which treated that subset as a discovery cohort. All discovery cohort repertoires had been generated using a single sequencing platform. HLA typing covered class I and class II loci at four-digit resolution. The number of donors typed differed by locus, with 629-630 for A, B, C, DRB1 and DQB1, 522 for DQA1, some 570 for DPA1, and some 470 for DPB1. Five DR-DQ haplotypes were handled as single units for association and clustering because linkage in the cohort was strong. Among 398 genotyped donors of the cohort, an average of approximately 240,000 unique TCR beta nucleotide sequences were sequenced per donor, about a sixth of them non-productive.

The cohort consisted of more than 650 healthy bone marrow donors. Cohort members were all nominally healthy when sampled, although unrecorded immune exposures were likely present. The donor tested CMV seronegative and was one of the 352 seronegative cohort members. Every donor gave a peripheral blood sample, and the peripheral blood mononuclear cells from that sample were used for TCR beta sequencing. Genomic DNA was extracted from the blood cell samples with the Qiagen DNeasy Blood Extraction Kit. Taken from cysteine to phenylalanine, the CDR3 has 14 residues. CDR3 DNA is the only sequence kept; it has 42 bases, read in frame from the first base. The V and J ends are trimmed by 6 bases and 4 bases, leaving 13 bases between them. The germline V gene supplies CDR1 KGHSH and CDR2 LQKENI. What the work shows at the level of the full study, not this receptor alone: The 87-base-pair reads could not distinguish some IMGT-functional V segments, including TRBV6-2 and TRBV6-3, so those segments were excluded. A later genetic analysis associated a missense DCLRE1C variant with V-gene and J-gene trimming of TCR beta chains, and an independent cohort replicated the association. A further reported finding was that TCR beta sequences accurately predicted the HLA-A and HLA-B alleles for most subjects in the first cohort. The study listed 150 to 200 TCR beta chains as associated with cytomegalovirus. According to a later analysis, TCR association rates differed among HLA loci, with DRB1 alleles showing the most associated TCRs and HLA-C alleles showing the fewest. In a later genetic analysis, fewer N-insertions in productive TCRs were reported among donors in an Asian-associated ancestry cluster than the 666-donor mean. While some public TCRs were present in many individuals, most TCR sequences turned up only very rarely across donors. Strong co-occurrence of HLA alleles, especially DR and DQ, made assigning TCR associations to individual alleles difficult. Roughly uniform sequencing depth across donors was assumed in presence/absence analyses, although this assumption may not hold. In both the original and validation cohorts, the classifier was reported to diagnose cytomegalovirus status with high specificity and sensitivity. The only immune exposure information available for the cohort was CMV serostatus. Compared with equally common non-associated chains, HLA-associated TCR beta chains in a later analysis were more clonally expanded and had lower generation probabilities. Specific HLA alleles were associated with 16,951 TCR beta sequences at a false discovery rate of 0.05 in a later analysis. In an earlier analysis of around 500 of the donors, most TCR beta V segments appeared in productive rearrangements about 87% or about 30% of the time, broadly matching IMGT annotations. A few of the identified cytomegalovirus-associated TCR beta chains were confirmed in vitro to be specific for cytomegalovirus antigens. The authors suggested that the approach could potentially be extended to other disease states and immunological phenotypes. A later analysis found that most CMV-associated TCR beta chains appeared HLA-restricted, with HLA associations seemingly driven largely by CMV exposure. This cohort had only TCR beta chains sequenced, and the lack of alpha or paired-chain data limited which features could be detected. A later analysis reported that several top co-occurrence clusters appeared linked to parvovirus B19, influenza, CMV and Epstein-Barr virus. A cluster of highly shared sequence variants was judged likely to represent a technical artifact of the sequencing pipeline. Because counts were too low, fewer than 20 rarely observed V segments, including chromosome 9 orphons, were excluded from the earlier analysis of around 590 of the donors. Because HLA typing was missing for some donors at each locus, association tests included only the typed subset. Correlated functional status among segregating V segments might be attributable to linkage disequilibrium, but an unknown experimental factor could not be ruled out.

As for this clone: This clone's antigen is unknown. Base-call qualities are not available, and no considerably larger clone is one nucleotide away.

The library was generated by the immunoSEQ multiplex PCR assay. For the multiplex PCR, a mixture combining 60 forward primers for TCR Vbeta segments and 13 reverse primers for TCR Jbeta segments was used. Amplification of the CDR3 region of rearranged TCR beta genes was performed with a multiplex PCR assay on genomic DNA. The Illumina HiSeq System was used to sequence the amplified TCR beta libraries as 87-base-pair reads. Processing in the source paper ran as follows. A later analysis tallied around 87 million unique TCR beta chains across the 666 repertoires, and about 10 million of those chains were shared by two or more donors. To remove PCR and sequencing errors, raw reads were error-corrected and collapsed into unique sequences using a nearest-neighbor algorithm that merged closely related sequences. CDR3 sequences were aligned to IMGT reference sequences to assign V, D and J gene segments. For a sequence to be retained, a match of at least six nucleotides to both a V gene segment and a J gene segment was required. A rearrangement counted as productive if the CDR3 had no stop codons and remained in frame with V and J, and every other rearrangement counted as non-productive. Following IMGT convention, CDR3 was defined as the stretch from the second conserved V-encoded cysteine up to the conserved J-encoded phenylalanine. In an earlier analysis of approximately 590 of the donors, sequences lacking an unambiguous match to a single V gene segment were excluded. An earlier analysis of a few hundred of the donors classified V segments as functional when productive rearrangements were above 56.7% and as segregating when the standard deviation between donors was above 5%. A statistical classification framework was built to diagnose cytomegalovirus status from the catalog of TCR beta chain sequences. A later analysis assigned V and J genes by comparing TCR nucleotide sequences with IMGT/GENE-DB human TR gene sequences. Using the TCRdist pipeline, a later analysis assigned CDR3 sequences along with most-parsimonious VDJ recombination scenarios. In a later analysis, every TCR beta chain was defined by the combination of its CDR3 amino acid sequence and its V-gene family, and reads without a unique V-gene family were dropped. As a way to deal with suspected cross-contamination and a sequencing artifact, a later analysis dropped roughly 620 nucleotide sequences that were highly shared and had low generation probability. In a later analysis, a clonal expansion index for each public chain was calculated from normalized within-repertoire ranks of inferred template counts. In a later analysis, generation probabilities were computed with a VDJ recombination model fitted to out-of-frame rearrangements, and the resulting probabilities were checked against IGoR. In a later analysis, hypergeometric tests were used to score TCR-TCR, TCR-HLA and TCR-CMV co-occurrence, with a repertoire-size bias correction applied to TCR pairs. To estimate false discovery rates, a later analysis permuted the HLA or CMV assignments 20 times. A later analysis grouped co-occurring TCRs with DBSCAN, adding TCRdist sequence similarity when clustering within HLA-allele-positive subsets. Co-occurrence clustering excluded repertoires with fewer than 30,000 or more than 120,000 public chains, plus five with anomalous nucleotide sharing. TCRdb carries this immuneACCESS record with in-frame sequences only. Its versions omit some clonotypes, under half of them owing to an unresolved V gene in the studies checked, with the rest unexplained. V and J calls and clone size are copied from that table; D and trimming were computed from the DNA. This sample comprises around 100,000 clones, 73% of them detected only once. The ten biggest clones cover approximately 3.5% of the sample.

The chain links TRBV18 with TRBJ1-5; there is no confident call for the D gene. This TCR was sampled from a man aged 40-55 years in good health and CMV-seronegative. Sequenced input: PBMCs. The sequenced DNA: TGTGCCAGCTCCTTCAGCGACCTAAATCAGCCCCAGCATTTT. This yields the protein CASSFSDLNQPQHF.